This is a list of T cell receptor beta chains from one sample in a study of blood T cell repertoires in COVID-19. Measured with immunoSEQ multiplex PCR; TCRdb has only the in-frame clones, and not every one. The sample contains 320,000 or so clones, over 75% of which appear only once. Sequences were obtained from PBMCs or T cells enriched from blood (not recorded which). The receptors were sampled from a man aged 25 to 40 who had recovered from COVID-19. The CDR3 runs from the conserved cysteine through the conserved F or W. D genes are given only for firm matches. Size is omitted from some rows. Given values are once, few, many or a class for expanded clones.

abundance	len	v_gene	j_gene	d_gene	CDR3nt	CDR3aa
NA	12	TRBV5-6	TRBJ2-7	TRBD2	TGTGCCAGCAGGGGAGGGGTGGACGAGCAGTACTTC	CASRGGVDEQYF
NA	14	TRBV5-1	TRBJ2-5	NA	TGCGCCAGCAGCTTGGGCACAGGCAAAGAGACCCAGTACTTC	CASSLGTGKETQYF
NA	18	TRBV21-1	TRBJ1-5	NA	TGTGCCAGCAACAATTTCACAGCCGCGGAGGCTGGCAATCAGCCCCAGCATTTT	CASNNFTAAEAGNQPQHF
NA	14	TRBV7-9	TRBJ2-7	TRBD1	TGTGCCAGCAGGCCAGACAGGGGGCTCTACGAGCAGTACTTC	CASRPDRGLYEQYF
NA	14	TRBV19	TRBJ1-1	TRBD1	TGTGCCAGTAGTGGCGGACAGGAGGTCCCTGAAGCTTTCTTT	CASSGGQEVPEAFF
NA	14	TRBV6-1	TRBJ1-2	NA	TGTGCCAGCAGTGAAGGGGCGTCAGACTATGGCTACACCTTC	CASSEGASDYGYTF
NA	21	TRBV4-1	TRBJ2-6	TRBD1	TGCGCCAGCAGCCAAGTTAGGGTAACCGGACAGGGTGTCTCCGGGGCCAACGTCCTGACTTTC	CASSQVRVTGQGVSGANVLTF
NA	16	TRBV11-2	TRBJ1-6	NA	TGTGCCAGCATCCAACCAGGGATCTGGTATAATTCACCCCTCCACTTT	CASIQPGIWYNSPLHF
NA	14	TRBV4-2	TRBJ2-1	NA	TGTGCCAGCAGCCAAGATGGCCATGAAAGTGAGCAGTTCTTC	CASSQDGHESEQFF
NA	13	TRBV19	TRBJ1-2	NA	TGTGCCAGTAGTCCCCGGTTCGACTATGGCTACACCTTC	CASSPRFDYGYTF
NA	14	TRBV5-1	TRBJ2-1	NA	TGCGCCAGCAGCTCCCGGGACATAGCCAATGAGCAGTTCTTC	CASSSRDIANEQFF
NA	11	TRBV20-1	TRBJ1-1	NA	TGCAGTGCTAGACAGAACACTGAAGCTTTCTTT	CSARQNTEAFF
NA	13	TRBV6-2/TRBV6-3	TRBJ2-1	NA	TGTGCCAGCAGTTATAGCAGGGGAAATGAGCAGTTCTTC	CASSYSRGNEQFF
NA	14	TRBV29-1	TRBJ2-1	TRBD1	TGCAGCGTTGAAACCAGGGGGCTTTACAATGAGCAGTTCTTC	CSVETRGLYNEQFF
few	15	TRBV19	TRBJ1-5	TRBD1	TGTGCCAGTAGTATAACAGGGGGCTACGGTCAGCCCCAGCATTTT	CASSITGGYGQPQHF